One sample yielded the 30 T cell receptor beta chains listed below, sequenced in a study of shared clonotypes between healthy human individuals. Here immunoSEQ multiplex PCR was the method, and the copy in TCRdb shows in-frame clones only, minus some. The data show around 300,000 clones, with 87% seen just once and about a sixth held by the top ten. The sequenced sample consisted of memory CD8+ T cells sorted from blood. This sample's subset: CD45RO+ cells pooled with CCR7-negative TemRA cells. These receptor sequences come from a man younger than 35 in good health.

The V call is TRBV7-2, the J call TRBJ2-7; D possibly corresponds to TRBD2 (5 bases). Trimming left V 5 bases short and J 0 bases short, with 17 bases between. CDR3 length equals 16 residues. CDR1 and CDR2 (germline): SGHTA, FQGNSA. The CDR3 loop reads CASSQPLSGFSYEQYF. The CDR3 DNA reads as TGTGCCAGCAGCCAACCCCTAAGCGGCTTCTCCTACGAGCAGTACTTC.

The chain couples TRBV4-1 to TRBJ1-1, with 8 bases lining up with TRBD1. CDR1 is MGHRA, CDR2 YSYEKL, per germline. The CDR3 runs 18 residues. The V and J ends lost 0 bases and 1 base, in that order; junction bases with no gene match: 10. CDR3 in amino acids: CASSQDGRAGGRNTEAFF. Written as DNA, the CDR3 is TGCGCCAGCAGCCAAGATGGGCGGGCAGGGGGCAGGAACACTGAAGCTTTCTTT.

The rearrangement links TRBV18 to TRBJ1-2; no firm D call. The CDR3 is made up of 17 amino acids. The germline CDR1 and CDR2 sequences are KGHSH and LQKENI. V shed 7 bases and J shed 4 bases, with 25 bases lying between them. The CDR3 nucleotides are TGTGCCAGCTTCACGGGTCATACGGGCAGGCTACTCTATGGCTACACCTTC. This codes for CASFTGHTGRLLYGYTF.

The V gene is TRBV25-1, the J gene TRBJ1-1; D might be TRBD1 (5 bases). The germline V and J ends were trimmed by 1 base and 0 bases, with 9 bases remaining between them. The CDR3 has 15 residues. The germline gives CDR1 MGHDK, CDR2 SYGVNS. Written as DNA, the CDR3 is TGTGCCAGCAGTGAATTTTCAGGGATGAACACTGAAGCTTTCTTT. Translated: CASSEFSGMNTEAFF.

V and J are TRBV10-3 and TRBJ2-3; a possible D gene is TRBD1 (5 bases). Germline CDR1 reads ENHRY; CDR2 reads SYGVKD. Deletions cut 3 bases from V and 1 base from J, with 8 bases between. The CDR3 is 14 amino acids. The CDR3 region is CAISDQQGTDTQYF. DNA of the CDR3: TGTGCCATCAGTGACCAACAGGGCACAGATACGCAGTATTTT.

The J gene is TRBJ1-4, the V gene TRBV25-1; tentatively, D is TRBD1 (6 bases). CDR1 and CDR2 (germline): MGHDK, SYGVNS. Trimming pared 8 bases from V and 8 bases from J, leaving 9 bases between. This CDR3 is 11 amino acids long. CDR3 in DNA: TGTGCCAGCGCGAGGGGGGAAAAACTGTTTTTT. This sequence encodes CASARGEKLFF. The variable domain in full, with the rest retrieved from reference TRBV25-1 and TRBJ1-4, is EADIYQTPRYLVIGTGKKITLECSQTMGHDKMYWYQQDPGMELHLIHYSYGVNSTEKGDLSSESTVSRIRTEHFPLTLESARPSHTSQYLCASARGEKLFFGSGTQLSVL.

The chain carries TRBV4-2 and TRBJ2-2; D unclear. Trimming cost V 4 bases and J 6 bases, with 9 bases left between them. The CDR3 is made up of 13 amino acids. Germline CDR1 is LGHNA and CDR2 is YNFKEQ. CDR3 sequence: CASSRPGAGELFF. The CDR3 bases are TGTGCCAGCAGCCGCCCTGGGGCCGGGGAGCTGTTTTTT.

The chain uses TRBV30 and TRBJ2-2; the D is unclear. V lost 8 bases, J lost 7 bases, and 11 bases lay in between. Germline V CDR1 and CDR2: GTSNPN, SVGIG (reference sequence). The CDR3 sequence is 11 residues long. The CDR3 sequence is CAGRSVGELFF. The CDR3 bases are TGTGCCGGCAGGAGTGTCGGGGAGCTGTTTTTT.

This clone has just one count. The rearrangement links TRBV4-1 to TRBJ1-1; D is perhaps TRBD1 (6 bases). CDR3 size: 17 residues. Trimming removed 0 bases from V and 3 bases from J, with 17 bases in between. Per germline, CDR1 MGHRA and CDR2 YSYEKL. DNA of the CDR3: TGCGCCAGCAGCCAAGAAGAGATAGGGGGAGAGGACACTGAAGCTTTCTTT. It is translated as CASSQEEIGGEDTEAFF.

The V call is TRBV11-2, the J call TRBJ2-3; the D gene could be TRBD1 or TRBD2 (5 bases each). From germline, CDR1 is SGHAT and CDR2 FQNNGV. There are 16 residues in the CDR3. Trimming took off 0 bases at V and 2 bases at J, with 12 bases between the two ends. CDR3 amino acids: CASSLEVGATTDTQYF. CDR3 coding DNA: TGTGCCAGCAGCTTAGAGGTCGGGGCGACCACAGATACGCAGTATTTT.

In DNA form, the CDR3 reads TGCGCCAGCAGCCCCCCAGGTGGGGGGGAAGACGAAAAACTGTTTTTT. Translating gives CASSPPGGGEDEKLFF. The rearrangement joins TRBV4-1 to TRBJ1-4; D perhaps matches TRBD1 (5 bases). Trimming took off 4 bases at V and 8 bases at J, with 20 bases between the two ends. Germline V gene data show CDR1 as MGHRA and CDR2 as YSYEKL. The CDR3 has 16 residues.

A few counts support this clone. The V and J genes are TRBV5-1 and TRBJ2-6; 7 bases map to TRBD1. Germline assignment: CDR1 SGHRS and CDR2 YFSETQ. The CDR3 is 17 amino acids. V shed 6 bases, J shed 2 bases, and the junction held 11 bases outside the gene matches. CDR3 nucleotide sequence: TGCGCCAGCACCGACGAAGCGACAGGGCCTGGGGCCAACGTCCTGACTTTC. It codes for CASTDEATGPGANVLTF.

The chain uses TRBV11-2 and TRBJ2-3; 10 positions match TRBD2. The CDR3 runs 19 residues. Germline values: CDR1 SGHAT, CDR2 FQNNGV. J gave up 5 bases and V 2 bases, and 16 bases lay outside the gene matches. The CDR3 DNA reads as TGTGCCAGCAGCTTATTTATGGGTAGCGGGGGGCCCCAGAGAGATACGCAGTATTTT. Its translation: CASSLFMGSGGPQRDTQYF. Filled out from reference TRBV11-2 and TRBJ2-3, the complete variable domain reads EAGVAQSPRYKIIEKRQSVAFWCNPISGHATLYWYQQILGQGPKLLIQFQNNGVVDDSQLPKDRFSAERLKGVDSTLKIQPAKLEDSAVYLCASSLFMGSGGPQRDTQYFGPGTRLTVL.

V gene TRBV19 combines with J gene TRBJ1-4, with TRBD1 matching 7 bases. The ends lost 2 bases at V and 8 bases at J; junction bases unmatched: 8. The CDR3 runs to 15 residues. CDR1 is LNHDA and CDR2 is SQIVND in the germline V gene (reference sequence). The CDR3 nucleotides read TGTGCCAGTAGTATACCGCGGGAGACAGGGGAAAAACTGTTTTTT. Its translation: CASSIPRETGEKLFF.

The chain recombines TRBV7-6 with TRBJ2-7, with D possibly being TRBD2 (6 bases). The CDR3 is 14 residues long. CDR1 is SGHVS and CDR2 is FNYEAQ in the germline V gene. V lost 0 bases, J lost 8 bases, and 14 bases lay in between. CDR3 amino acids: CASSLAAGGVKQYF. CDR3 coding DNA: TGTGCCAGCAGCTTAGCGGCTGGAGGGGTTAAGCAGTACTTC. The full variable domain, rest sourced from reference TRBV7-6 and TRBJ2-7, is GAGVSQSPRYKVTKRGQDVALRCDPISGHVSLYWYRQALGQGPEFLTYFNYEAQQDKSGLPNDRFSAERPEGSISTLTIQRTEQRDSAMYRCASSLAAGGVKQYFGPGTRLTVT.

The chain carries TRBV5-4 and TRBJ1-4; 9 nucleotides agree with TRBD1. The junction had 5 bases not matched to a gene; V was cut back by 4 bases and J by 7 bases. Germline CDR1 is SGHNT and CDR2 is YYREEE (reference sequence). The CDR3 spans 14 residues. The CDR3, as DNA: TGTGCCAGCAGCCCGGGACAGGGCCTTGAAAAACTGTTTTTT. Translated, it gives CASSPGQGLEKLFF.

The rearrangement joins TRBV7-6 to TRBJ1-1; perhaps TRBD1 as D (6 bases). Germline CDR1 is SGHVS and CDR2 is FNYEAQ. Trimming stripped 6 bases from V and 3 bases from J, with 17 bases between. The CDR3 is made up of 15 amino acids. In DNA form, the CDR3 reads TGTGCCAGCAGTTCTACCTGGGACATCGACACTGAAGCTTTCTTT. Translation gives CASSSTWDIDTEAFF.

V and J are TRBV5-4 and TRBJ2-3; D ambiguous. Germline CDR1 is SGHNT and CDR2 is YYREEE (reference sequence). The CDR3 length is 13 residues. The V end was cut by 2 bases, the J end by 0 bases, with 4 bases between. The CDR3 coding sequence is TGTGCCAGCAGCTTCTTTAGCACAGATACGCAGTATTTT. Its translation: CASSFFSTDTQYF.

The genes are TRBV28 and TRBJ1-1, with D possibly being TRBD1 (5 bases). This CDR3 is 17 amino acids long. CDR1 and CDR2 (germline): MDHEN, SYDVKM. V was cut by 7 bases and J by 3 bases, with 24 bases left in between. For the CDR3, the DNA is TGTGCCAGCAACTCTCTCTTGGGCAGGGCCAGGTACACTGAAGCTTTCTTT. This sequence encodes CASNSLLGRARYTEAFF.

This clone was found once. The gene calls are TRBV7-9 and TRBJ2-3; no firm D call. The V and J ends lost 4 bases and 8 bases respectively, with 10 bases between them. This CDR3 spans 12 amino acids. The germline V gene has CDR1 SEHNR and CDR2 FQNEAQ (reference sequence). CDR3: CASSSLKGTQYF. The CDR3 nucleotides read TGTGCCAGCAGCTCGCTGAAGGGTACGCAGTATTTT.

The V gene is TRBV6-5, the J gene TRBJ1-5, with 8 bases that match TRBD1. The junction had 7 bases not matched to a gene; V was cut back by 5 bases and J by 7 bases. CDR3 length equals 14 residues. Germline V gene lookup returns CDR1 MNHEY and CDR2 SVGAGI. CDR3 protein: CASSQGQGWQPQHF. CDR3 coding DNA: TGTGCCAGCAGTCAAGGACAGGGATGGCAGCCCCAGCATTTT.

The genes are TRBV29-1 and TRBJ2-7, with TRBD1 matching over 9 bases. This CDR3 is 17 amino acids long. The germline V gene has CDR1 SQVTM and CDR2 ANQGSEA. V gave up 3 bases and J gave up 2 bases; unmatched junction bases: 14. CDR3 bases: TGCAGCGTTGAGGGGGCTTGGGGACAGGGAAATACCTACGAGCAGTACTTC. It yields the protein CSVEGAWGQGNTYEQYF.

The rearrangement links TRBV7-8 to TRBJ1-4, with a tentative D call TRBD1 (5 bases). This CDR3 spans 16 amino acids. Germline V lookup: CDR1 SGHVS, CDR2 FQNEAQ. Trimming took 5 bases from V and 4 from J, leaving 17 bases between them. CDR3 amino acids: CASSPGGEGGNEKLFF. In nucleotides, the CDR3 is TGTGCCAGCAGCCCCGGAGGGGAGGGCGGTAATGAAAAACTGTTTTTT.

This chain connects TRBV27 to TRBJ2-7; D possibly corresponds to TRBD2 (6 bases). Germline V gene sequence: CDR1 MNHEY, CDR2 SMNVEV (reference sequence). V was pared by 4 bases and J by 7 bases, with 14 bases between. There are 13 residues in the CDR3. The CDR3 spells CASSSTGAREQYF. DNA of the CDR3: TGTGCCAGCAGTTCGACGGGAGCGAGGGAGCAGTACTTC.

V is TRBV5-4 and J is TRBJ2-3, with D possibly matching TRBD1 (7 bases). Trimming stripped 4 bases from V and 2 bases from J, with 11 bases between. The CDR3 totals 14 residues. The germline gives CDR1 SGHNT, CDR2 YYREEE (reference sequence). The CDR3 sequence is CASSVRGVTDTQYF. DNA of the CDR3: TGTGCCAGCAGCGTCAGGGGGGTCACAGATACGCAGTATTTT.

This sequence joins TRBV10-3 and TRBJ2-1, with TRBD2 matching 15 bases. V shed 5 bases and J 7 bases; nucleotides not matched to a gene: 12. From germline, CDR1 is ENHRY and CDR2 SYGVKD. This CDR3 contains 18 residues. CDR3: CAISFPTQGLAGGNEQFF. The CDR3 DNA sequence: TGTGCCATCAGTTTTCCGACGCAGGGACTAGCGGGAGGTAATGAGCAGTTCTTC.

This sequence joins TRBV27 and TRBJ2-2; D remains unclear. The CDR3 contains 14 residues. V lost 5 bases and J lost 2, with 9 bases in between. The germline V gene has CDR1 MNHEY and CDR2 SMNVEV (reference sequence). The CDR3 loop is CASSEIVNTGELFF. CDR3 DNA: TGTGCCAGCAGTGAAATCGTTAACACCGGGGAGCTGTTTTTT.

V gene TRBV4-3 combines with J gene TRBJ2-7; D possibly matches TRBD1 or TRBD2 (5 bases each). The germline CDR1 and CDR2 sequences are LGHNA and YSLEER. The CDR3 has 16 residues. V was pared by 1 base and J by 5 bases, with 18 bases between. CDR3 sequence: CASSQGAYGAPDEQYF. CDR3 coding DNA: TGCGCCAGCAGCCAAGGGGCGTACGGGGCCCCCGACGAGCAGTACTTC.

This rearrangement joins TRBV4-1 to TRBJ2-1, with a possible D match to TRBD2 (6 bases). Germline V gene data show CDR1 as MGHRA and CDR2 as YSYEKL. The CDR3 contains 14 residues. Trimming removed 3 bases at V and 8 bases at J, with 14 bases between. The CDR3 sequence: CASSHATTGDEQFF. CDR3 sequence (DNA): TGCGCCAGCAGCCATGCCACCACGGGGGATGAGCAGTTCTTC.

By sample fraction, this clone is large. The CDR3 loop is CASSLILAGHFTDTQYF. In nucleotides, the CDR3 is TGTGCCAGCAGCTTAATTTTAGCGGGACACTTCACAGATACGCAGTATTTT. The chain combines TRBV7-9 with TRBJ2-3, with 8 positions matching TRBD2. The V segment lost 2 bases and the J segment 2 bases; nucleotides outside the gene matches: 9. Germline V lookup: CDR1 SEHNR, CDR2 FQNEAQ (reference sequence). There are 17 residues in the CDR3.